The present TCR beta chain was sequenced within a study of blood T cell repertoires in COVID-19. Under the authors' procedure: The assay estimated nucleated cells by amplifying reference gene primers. The assay was immunoSEQ multiplex PCR, and TCRdb's table has in-frame clones only and misses some. The DNA was the basis for D and trimming; V, J and clone size are from that table. The repertoire holds about 180,000 clones, with about 83% as singletons. V shed 3 bases and J 2 bases; nucleotides not matched to a gene: 3. This CDR3 has 15 amino acids. From germline, CDR1 is WSHSY and CDR2 SAAADI. Source material: peripheral blood. The source is a human donor in a cohort sampled during active COVID-19. The V and J genes are TRBV10-2 and TRBJ2-5; 10 positions agree with TRBD2. CDR3 residues: CASSDSAGGQETQYF. The CDR3 DNA follows: TGCGCCAGCAGTGACTCAGCGGGAGGGCAAGAGACCCAGTACTTC.